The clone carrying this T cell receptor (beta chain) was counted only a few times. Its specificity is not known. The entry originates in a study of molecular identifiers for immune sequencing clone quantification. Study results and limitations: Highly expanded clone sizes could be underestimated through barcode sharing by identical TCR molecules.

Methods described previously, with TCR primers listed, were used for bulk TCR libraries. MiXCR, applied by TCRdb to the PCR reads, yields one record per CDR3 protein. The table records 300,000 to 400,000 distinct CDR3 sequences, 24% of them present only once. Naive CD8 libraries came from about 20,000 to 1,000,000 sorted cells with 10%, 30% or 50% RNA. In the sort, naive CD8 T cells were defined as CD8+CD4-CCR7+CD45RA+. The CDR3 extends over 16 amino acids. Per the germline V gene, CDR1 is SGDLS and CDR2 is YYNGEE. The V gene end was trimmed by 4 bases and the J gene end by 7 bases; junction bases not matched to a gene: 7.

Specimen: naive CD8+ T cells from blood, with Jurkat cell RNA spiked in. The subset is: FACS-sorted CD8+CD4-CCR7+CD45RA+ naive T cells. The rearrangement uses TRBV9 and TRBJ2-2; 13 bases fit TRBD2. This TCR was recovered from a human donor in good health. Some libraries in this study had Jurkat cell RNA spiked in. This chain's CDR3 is CASSTGTSGIGGELFF. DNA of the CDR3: TGTGCCAGCAGCACCGGGACTAGCGGGATAGGCGGGGAGCTGTTTTTT.